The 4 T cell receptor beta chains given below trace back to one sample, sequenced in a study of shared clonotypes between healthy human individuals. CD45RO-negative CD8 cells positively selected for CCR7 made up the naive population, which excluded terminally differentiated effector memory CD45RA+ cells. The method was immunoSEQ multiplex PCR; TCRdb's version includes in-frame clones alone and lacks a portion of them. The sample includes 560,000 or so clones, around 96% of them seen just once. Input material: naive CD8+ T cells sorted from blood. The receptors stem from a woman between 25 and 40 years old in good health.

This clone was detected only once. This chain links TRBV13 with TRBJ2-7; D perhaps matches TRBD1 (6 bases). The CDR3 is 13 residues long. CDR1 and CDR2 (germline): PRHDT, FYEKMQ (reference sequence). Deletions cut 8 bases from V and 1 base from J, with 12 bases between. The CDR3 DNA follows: TGTGCCAGCGCGAGCGGACAGTCCTACGAGCAGTACTTC. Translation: CASASGQSYEQYF.

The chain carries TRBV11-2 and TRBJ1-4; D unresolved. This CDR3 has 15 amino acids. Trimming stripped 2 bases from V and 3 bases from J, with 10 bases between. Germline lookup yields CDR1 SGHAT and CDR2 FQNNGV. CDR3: CASSLNVRSNEKLFF. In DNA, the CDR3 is TGTGCCAGCAGCTTAAACGTCCGGTCTAATGAAAAACTGTTTTTT.

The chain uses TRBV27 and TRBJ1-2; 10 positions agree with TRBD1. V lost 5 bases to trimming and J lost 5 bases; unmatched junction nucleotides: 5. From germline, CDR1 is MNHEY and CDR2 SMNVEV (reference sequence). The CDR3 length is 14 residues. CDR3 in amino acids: CASSAGTGVYGYTF. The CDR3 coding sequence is TGTGCCAGCAGTGCCGGGACAGGGGTGTATGGCTACACCTTC.

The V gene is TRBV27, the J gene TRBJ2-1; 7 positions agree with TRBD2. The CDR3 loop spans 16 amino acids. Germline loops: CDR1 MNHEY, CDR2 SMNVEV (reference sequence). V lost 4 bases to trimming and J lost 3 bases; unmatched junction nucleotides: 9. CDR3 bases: TGTGCCAGCAGTTCCCCCCCGGGACTATACTACAATGAGCAGTTCTTC. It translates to CASSSPPGLYYNEQFF.